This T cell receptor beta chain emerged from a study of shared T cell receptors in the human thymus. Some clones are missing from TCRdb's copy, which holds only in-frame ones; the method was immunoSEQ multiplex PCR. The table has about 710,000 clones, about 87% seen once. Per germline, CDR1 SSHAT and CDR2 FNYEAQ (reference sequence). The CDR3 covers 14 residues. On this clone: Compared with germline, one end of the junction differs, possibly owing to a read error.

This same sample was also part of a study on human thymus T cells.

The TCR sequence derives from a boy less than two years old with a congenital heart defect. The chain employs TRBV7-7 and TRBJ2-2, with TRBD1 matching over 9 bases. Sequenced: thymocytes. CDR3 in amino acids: CASSLTGGAGELFF. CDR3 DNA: TGTGCTAGCAGCCTGACAGGGGGGGCCGGGGAGCTGTTTTTT.